The next 32 T cell receptor beta chains were all read from a single sample in a study of cytomegalovirus exposure and HLA in healthy donors. In the PCR, 60 Vbeta and 13 Jbeta primers were used. TCRdb's table, derived via immunoSEQ multiplex PCR, lists solely in-frame clones and lacks some. The table shows 150,000 to 200,000 clones, with 68% occurring only once. Sample: PBMCs. These receptors all stem from a man in his fifties or sixties in good health and CMV-seronegative.

The J gene is TRBJ1-5, the V gene TRBV19, with TRBD1 as a possible D gene (5 bases). Germline lookup yields CDR1 LNHDA and CDR2 SQIVND (reference sequence). V dropped 3 bases and J dropped 5 bases, with 14 bases sitting between them. This CDR3 contains 15 residues. This CDR3 reads CASSMPNRNDQPQHF. The CDR3 DNA is TGTGCCAGTAGTATGCCCAACAGGAATGATCAGCCCCAGCATTTT.

V usage is TRBV14 and J usage is TRBJ1-5; unclear D gene. The CDR3 sequence is 14 residues long. Germline lookup yields CDR1 SGHDN and CDR2 FVKESK. V lost 1 base, J lost 3 bases, and 7 bases lay in between. The CDR3 DNA is TGTGCCAGCAGCCAAGGAGGCAACAATCAGCCCCAGCATTTT. Translating gives CASSQGGNNQPQHF.

A note on this clone: Additional DNA sequences in this sample encode the identical CDR3. The V call is TRBV7-2, the J call TRBJ1-2, with a possible D match to TRBD1 (6 bases). The germline V and J ends were trimmed by 1 base and 0 bases, with 6 bases remaining between them. The CDR3 has 14 residues. Germline-derived CDR1 and CDR2 are SGHTA and FQGNSA. CDR3 amino acids: CASSLGTANYGYTF. The CDR3 coding sequence is TGTGCCAGCAGCTTAGGGACAGCTAACTATGGCTACACCTTC.

This clone was counted a few times. The chain is built from TRBV5-1 and TRBJ2-5, with 15 bases that match TRBD2. The J segment lost 3 bases and the V segment lost 0 bases, leaving 3 bases of the junction unmatched. The CDR3 covers 17 residues. In germline, CDR1 is SGHRS, CDR2 YFSETQ. This CDR3 is CASSLAGTSGGKETQYF. CDR3 DNA: TGCGCCAGCAGCTTGGCTGGGACTAGCGGGGGGAAAGAGACCCAGTACTTC.

The genes are TRBV27 and TRBJ1-1; 7 bases are shared with TRBD1. The CDR3 extends over 14 amino acids. CDR1 and CDR2 from the germline V gene are MNHEY and SMNVEV (reference sequence). Trimming removed 3 bases from V and 0 bases from J; junction bases left unmatched: 1. The CDR3 DNA reads TGTGCCAGCAGTTTGACAGGGATGAACACTGAAGCTTTCTTT. It yields the protein CASSLTGMNTEAFF.

The chain joins TRBV2 to TRBJ1-6, with D perhaps TRBD1 (6 bases). This CDR3 is built from 14 residues. Per germline, CDR1 SNHLY and CDR2 FYNNEI. Trimming removed 6 bases at V and 10 bases at J, with 16 bases between. CDR3 in DNA: TGTGCCAGCAGGGTAGGGGGGGTTGACTCACCCCTCCACTTT. Translating it yields CASRVGGVDSPLHF.

This clone turned up a few times. The V and J genes are TRBV5-1 and TRBJ2-3, with TRBD1 matching over 9 bases. The CDR3 has 14 residues. Losses at the gene ends were 4 bases for V and 5 bases for J; bases not matched to a gene: 5. Germline V gives CDR1 SGHRS, CDR2 YFSETQ. CDR3: CASSPGQGKDTQYF. CDR3 DNA: TGCGCCAGCAGCCCCGGACAGGGGAAAGATACGCAGTATTTT.

The chain recombines TRBV5-1 with TRBJ1-1, with TRBD1 as a possible D gene (5 bases). Germline V gives CDR1 SGHRS, CDR2 YFSETQ. This CDR3 contains 14 residues. Trimming pared 2 bases from V and 1 base from J, leaving 9 bases between. This CDR3 is CASSFRGTNTEAFF. The CDR3, as DNA: TGCGCCAGCAGCTTTCGGGGGACGAACACTGAAGCTTTCTTT.

The chain combines TRBV28 with TRBJ1-1, with a weak D call TRBD1 (5 bases). V was shortened by 3 bases and J by 4 bases, with 12 bases between the two germline ends. There are 14 residues in the CDR3. CDR1 is MDHEN and CDR2 is SYDVKM in the germline V gene. The CDR3 protein is CASSLLGVRTEAFF. CDR3 coding DNA: TGTGCCAGCAGTTTGCTAGGGGTACGCACTGAAGCTTTCTTT.

CDR3 loop: CASALTGRMNTEAFF. CDR3 DNA sequence: TGTGCCAGCGCCCTGACAGGGCGAATGAACACTGAAGCTTTCTTT. This chain uses TRBV27 with TRBJ1-1; the match to TRBD1 covers 7 bases. V lost 8 bases, J lost 0 bases, and 9 bases stayed unmatched. CDR1 MNHEY and CDR2 SMNVEV come from the germline V gene (reference sequence). The CDR3 spans 15 residues.

The chain has TRBV7-8 and TRBJ1-2; no firm D call. Looked up from germline, CDR1 is SGHVS and CDR2 is FQNEAQ. This CDR3 is built from 13 residues. Trimming removed 1 base at V and 5 bases at J, with 8 bases between. The CDR3 DNA reads TGTGCCAGCAGCTTAGGTCCCTTATATGGCTACACCTTC. Its translation is CASSLGPLYGYTF. Combining the CDR3 with reference TRBV7-8 and TRBJ1-2 gives the whole variable domain GAGVSQSPRYKVAKRGQDVALRCDPISGHVSLFWYQQALGQGPEFLTYFQNEAQLDKSGLPSDRFFAERPEGSVSTLKIQRTQQEDSAVYLCASSLGPLYGYTFGSGTRLTVV.

V gene TRBV5-1 combines with J gene TRBJ2-5; D is unclear. V lost 4 bases and J lost 5, with 12 bases in between. The CDR3 is 13 amino acids. CDR1 is SGHRS and CDR2 is YFSETQ in the germline V gene. As DNA, the CDR3 is TGCGCCAGCAGCGTATCCCCTAGTGAGACCCAGTACTTC. Encoded protein: CASSVSPSETQYF.

The V gene is TRBV11-2, the J gene TRBJ2-7, with D maybe TRBD2 (5 bases). V was clipped by 6 bases and J by 2 bases, with 14 bases between them. Germline V lookup: CDR1 SGHAT, CDR2 FQNNGV. CDR3 length: 14 amino acids. This chain's CDR3 is CASRSRAGPYEQYF. The CDR3 DNA reads as TGTGCCAGCAGGTCGCGGGCAGGTCCCTACGAGCAGTACTTC.

This chain joins TRBV5-1 and TRBJ2-1; 9 nucleotides align to TRBD1. V was clipped by 0 bases and J by 5 bases; unmatched bases: 3. The CDR3 sequence is 15 residues long. Germline V gene sequence: CDR1 SGHRS, CDR2 YFSETQ. Here the CDR3 DNA reads TGCGCCAGCAGCTTGGGACAGGGGGGGAACAATGAGCAGTTCTTC. The encoded protein is CASSLGQGGNNEQFF.

There are a few counts of this clone. The V call is TRBV6-4, the J call TRBJ1-2, with 9 positions matching TRBD1. This CDR3 has 14 residues. Germline lookup yields CDR1 MRHNA and CDR2 SNTAGT. J lost 4 bases, V lost 6 bases, and 6 bases had no gene match. CDR3 in DNA: TGTGCCAGCAGCTTCGGGACAGGGCTCTATGGCTACACCTTC. It yields the protein CASSFGTGLYGYTF.

V gene TRBV19 combines with J gene TRBJ1-5; D uncertain. CDR3 size: 15 residues. The germline CDR1 and CDR2 sequences are LNHDA and SQIVND (reference sequence). The V end lost 7 bases, the J end lost 3 bases, and 16 bases lay between the germline ends. The DNA for the CDR3 is TGTGCCAGTACCCCGGGGAGGGCCAACAATCAGCCCCAGCATTTT. Translated, it gives CASTPGRANNQPQHF.

The sample holds a few counts of this clone. The rearrangement uses TRBV6-5 and TRBJ1-2, with 7 bases aligning to TRBD1. The CDR3 extends over 13 amino acids. J was trimmed by 7 bases and V by 6 bases; bases with no gene match: 8. CDR1 and CDR2 from the germline V gene are MNHEY and SVGAGI. Here the CDR3 DNA reads TGTGCCAGCAGCCGAGGACAGGACGGTGGCTACACCTTC. Its translation is CASSRGQDGGYTF.

This clone was seen a few times. The rearrangement uses TRBV5-1 and TRBJ2-2; TRBD2 agrees at 7 bases. The CDR3 covers 15 residues. Germline V gives CDR1 SGHRS, CDR2 YFSETQ. Trimming at V came to 2 bases and at J to 5 bases, leaving 6 bases not matched to a gene. The CDR3 loop reads CASSFGGSGTGELFF. CDR3 DNA sequence: TGCGCCAGCAGCTTTGGTGGTAGCGGGACCGGGGAGCTGTTTTTT.

V and J are TRBV7-2 and TRBJ2-7, with D perhaps matching TRBD1 (6 bases). Germline V lookup: CDR1 SGHTA, CDR2 FQGNSA. Trimming left V 7 bases short and J 4 bases short, with 17 bases between. This CDR3 has 14 residues. The CDR3 region is CASTHRADRYEQYF. DNA for the CDR3: TGTGCCAGCACTCACAGGGCAGATCGGTACGAGCAGTACTTC.

This sequence joins TRBV19 and TRBJ1-1; TRBD1 matches at 7 bases. V was clipped by 5 bases and J by 0 bases; unmatched bases: 6. Germline V gene data show CDR1 as LNHDA and CDR2 as SQIVND (reference sequence). The CDR3 runs 15 residues. The CDR3 nucleotides read TGTGCCAGTAGTGAACAGGGGCGATTGAACACTGAAGCTTTCTTT. Residues: CASSEQGRLNTEAFF.

In nucleotides, the CDR3 is TGTGCCATCAGTGAACCTGGGGGCGGCTTCACAGATACGCAGTATTTT. Translated: CAISEPGGGFTDTQYF. The chain combines TRBV10-3 with TRBJ2-3; possible D gene TRBD1, 6 bases. Germline-derived CDR1 and CDR2 are ENHRY and SYGVKD. The V end was cut by 3 bases, the J end by 2 bases, with 15 bases between. This CDR3 region has 16 residues.

This clone was found a few times. V gene TRBV25-1 combines with J gene TRBJ1-6, with 9 bases fitting TRBD1. The CDR3 has 13 residues. V shed 6 bases and J 8 bases; nucleotides not matched to a gene: 2. From germline, CDR1 is MGHDK and CDR2 SYGVNS. CDR3 loop: CASRQGAYSPLHF. The CDR3 coding sequence is TGTGCCAGCAGACAGGGGGCTTATTCACCCCTCCACTTT.

The chain carries TRBV11-2 and TRBJ2-7; D perhaps matches TRBD2 (7 bases). This CDR3 has 15 residues. Trimming left V 6 bases short and J 3 bases short, with 18 bases between. The germline gives CDR1 SGHAT, CDR2 FQNNGV. CDR3 sequence: CASRHRGAGYYEQYF. CDR3 DNA sequence: TGTGCCAGCAGACACCGGGGGGCCGGTTACTACGAGCAGTACTTC. Looking up the rest from reference TRBV11-2 and TRBJ2-7 gives the full variable domain: EAGVAQSPRYKIIEKRQSVAFWCNPISGHATLYWYQQILGQGPKLLIQFQNNGVVDDSQLPKDRFSAERLKGVDSTLKIQPAKLEDSAVYLCASRHRGAGYYEQYFGPGTRLTVT.

J is TRBJ2-7 and V is TRBV4-1; TRBD2 matches 7 bases. This CDR3 contains 15 residues. Looked up from germline, CDR1 is MGHRA and CDR2 is YSYEKL. V dropped 2 bases and J dropped 3; count of bases not matched to a gene: 7. Written as DNA, the CDR3 is TGCGCCAGCAGCCAACCTCCTAGCGGAGTCTACGAGCAGTACTTC. Translation gives CASSQPPSGVYEQYF.

V usage is TRBV11-2 and J usage is TRBJ2-3; 12 nucleotides agree with TRBD2. Looked up from germline, CDR1 is SGHAT and CDR2 is FQNNGV. Unmatched junction bases numbered 7, after V lost 5 bases and J lost 1 base. This CDR3 spans 17 amino acids. The CDR3 spells CASSGRTSGVGTDTQYF. CDR3 bases: TGTGCCAGCAGCGGAAGGACTAGCGGGGTTGGCACAGATACGCAGTATTTT. Full variable domain (missing parts from reference TRBV11-2 and TRBJ2-3): EAGVAQSPRYKIIEKRQSVAFWCNPISGHATLYWYQQILGQGPKLLIQFQNNGVVDDSQLPKDRFSAERLKGVDSTLKIQPAKLEDSAVYLCASSGRTSGVGTDTQYFGPGTRLTVL.

CDR3 sequence reads: CASSLGALSGNTIYF. Written as DNA, the CDR3 is TGTGCCAGCAGCTTAGGGGCCCTCTCTGGAAACACCATATATTTT. V gene TRBV7-2 combines with J gene TRBJ1-3; D uncertain. Germline CDR1 is SGHTA and CDR2 is FQGNSA. The CDR3 contains 15 residues. V shed 1 base and J shed 0 bases, with 7 bases lying between them.

This chain connects TRBV7-2 to TRBJ2-5; 13 bases match TRBD2. V was clipped by 4 bases and J by 7 bases; unmatched bases: 9. Looked up from germline, CDR1 is SGHTA and CDR2 is FQGNSA. The CDR3 is 16 amino acids. The DNA of the CDR3 is TGTGCCAGCAGCTGGGGGACTAGCGGGGACCCCAGGACCCAGTACTTC. Translation: CASSWGTSGDPRTQYF.

This sequence joins TRBV19 and TRBJ2-7; TRBD1 might be the D (7 bases). CDR3 length: 14 residues. Germline V gives CDR1 LNHDA, CDR2 SQIVND (reference sequence). Trimming took 8 bases from V and 0 from J, leaving 14 bases between them. The CDR3: CASADRDFSYEQYF. DNA for the CDR3: TGTGCCAGTGCCGACAGGGACTTCTCCTACGAGCAGTACTTC.

CDR3 sequence reads: CASSQGWWGQGGSGANVLTF. CDR3 sequence (DNA): TGTGCCAGCAGCCAAGGGTGGTGGGGACAGGGGGGATCTGGGGCCAACGTCCTGACTTTC. The V call is TRBV4-2, the J call TRBJ2-6, with TRBD1 identical over 11 bases. This CDR3 is 20 amino acids long. The V gene's germline CDR1 is LGHNA and CDR2 YNFKEQ. V was pared by 1 base and J by 1 base, with 9 bases of the junction left unmatched.

The rearrangement uses TRBV7-3 and TRBJ2-7; 9 nucleotides agree with TRBD2. Germline assignment: CDR1 SGHTA and CDR2 FQGTGA. The CDR3 is 16 amino acids. Germline trimming cut 3 bases from V and 5 bases from J; bases unmatched to any gene: 11. CDR3 nucleotide sequence: TGTGCCAGCAGCTTGAGGGCGGCGACTAGCGGTGACGAGCAGTACTTC. This codes for CASSLRAATSGDEQYF. Variable domain in full (rest from reference TRBV7-3 and TRBJ2-7): GAGVSQTPSNKVTEKGKYVELRCDPISGHTALYWYRQSLGQGPEFLIYFQGTGAADDSGLPNDRFFAVRPEGSVSTLKIQRTERGDSAVYLCASSLRAATSGDEQYFGPGTRLTVT.

This chain uses TRBV7-8 with TRBJ1-5, with D possibly TRBD1 on 5 matching bases. V lost 2 bases to trimming and J lost 9 bases, with 17 bases between them. CDR1 is SGHVS, CDR2 FQNEAQ, per germline. This CDR3 region has 15 residues. The CDR3 DNA reads TGTGCCAGCAGCTTAATTTCAGGGTCCCCGGGGCCCCAGCATTTT. This gives the protein CASSLISGSPGPQHF.

The chain recombines TRBV7-9 with TRBJ2-5; possible D gene TRBD1, 6 bases. Trimming pared 1 base from V and 2 bases from J, leaving 8 bases between. This CDR3 spans 14 amino acids. Germline CDR1 and CDR2: SEHNR and FQNEAQ (reference sequence). The CDR3 here is CASSLGTAQETQYF. For the CDR3, the DNA is TGTGCCAGCAGCTTAGGGACAGCACAAGAGACCCAGTACTTC.